A single sample gave rise to the 3 T cell receptor beta chains below, sequenced in a study of blood T cell repertoires in COVID-19. Profiled with immunoSEQ multiplex PCR; TCRdb holds only in-frame clones, not every one. The data show fewer than 65,000 clones, approximately 84% seen once. Sequenced material: peripheral blood. These receptors all come from a human donor in a cohort sampled during active COVID-19.

The CDR3 here is CASSPGTGSSYEQYF. Written as DNA, the CDR3 is TGTGCCAGCTCACCAGGGACAGGGTCTTCCTACGAGCAGTACTTC. The chain employs TRBV18 and TRBJ2-7, with 9 positions matching TRBD1. The germline CDR1 and CDR2 sequences are KGHSH and LQKENI. With V trimmed by 2 bases and J by 1 base, 3 bases remained unmatched. This CDR3 region has 15 residues.

This chain connects TRBV5-1 to TRBJ2-5; D is unclear. Deletions cut 0 bases from V and 2 bases from J, with 5 bases between. The CDR3 spans 13 residues. Germline V gives CDR1 SGHRS, CDR2 YFSETQ. CDR3 coding DNA: TGCGCCAGCAGCTTGGGAGGTCAAGAGACCCAGTACTTC. Its translation is CASSLGGQETQYF.

The rearrangement uses TRBV5-1 and TRBJ2-1, with 10 bases identical to TRBD2. V trimming: 3 bases; J trimming: 7 bases; junction bases outside the gene matches: 7. Germline CDR1 is SGHRS and CDR2 is YFSETQ. This CDR3 has 15 amino acids. The CDR3 DNA reads TGCGCCAGCAGCTCGGAGGGGACTAGCGCAAATGAGCAGTTCTTC. Encoded protein: CASSSEGTSANEQFF.